This TCR beta chain was sequenced for a study of CD8 T cells in ankylosing spondylitis. Each CDR3 protein gets one entry after TCRdb re-called the 5' RACE reads with MiXCR. The profile shows a few hundred thousand distinct CDR3 sequences, around 20% of them singletons. There are a few counts of this clonotype. The CDR3 contains 21 residues. V shed 5 bases and J shed 2 bases, with 33 bases lying between them. Germline V gives CDR1 SGHAT, CDR2 FQNNGV. The chain combines TRBV11-2 with TRBJ1-2; possibly TRBD1 for D (6 bases). The sequenced sample consisted of blood, either unsorted or a sorted T cell fraction (not recorded which). This TCR came from a female donor with ankylosing spondylitis or in good health (not recorded which). For the CDR3, the DNA is TGTGCCAGCAGCCCCGGAGGTGGCATACGCTCGGGGGCAATGGGCAACTATGGCTACACCTTC. Translated, it gives CASSPGGGIRSGAMGNYGYTF.